This T cell receptor beta chain is from a study of cytomegalovirus exposure and HLA in healthy donors. PCR involved 60 Vbeta and 13 Jbeta primers. Profiling relied on immunoSEQ multiplex PCR, and the TCRdb table lists in-frame clones only, not all of them. The repertoire holds some 200,000 clones, with more than 60% as singletons. This clone was recorded once. V dropped 4 bases and J dropped 6; count of bases not matched to a gene: 9. The V gene's germline CDR1 is MDHEN and CDR2 SYDVKM. There are 15 residues in the CDR3. The clonotype originates from a female donor in good health and CMV-seronegative. The specimen sequenced was PBMCs. The chain joins TRBV28 to TRBJ1-2; 9 positions agree with TRBD1. The CDR3 spells CASSSGDRELNGYTF. CDR3 sequence (DNA): TGTGCCAGCAGTTCCGGGGACAGGGAGTTGAATGGCTACACCTTC.